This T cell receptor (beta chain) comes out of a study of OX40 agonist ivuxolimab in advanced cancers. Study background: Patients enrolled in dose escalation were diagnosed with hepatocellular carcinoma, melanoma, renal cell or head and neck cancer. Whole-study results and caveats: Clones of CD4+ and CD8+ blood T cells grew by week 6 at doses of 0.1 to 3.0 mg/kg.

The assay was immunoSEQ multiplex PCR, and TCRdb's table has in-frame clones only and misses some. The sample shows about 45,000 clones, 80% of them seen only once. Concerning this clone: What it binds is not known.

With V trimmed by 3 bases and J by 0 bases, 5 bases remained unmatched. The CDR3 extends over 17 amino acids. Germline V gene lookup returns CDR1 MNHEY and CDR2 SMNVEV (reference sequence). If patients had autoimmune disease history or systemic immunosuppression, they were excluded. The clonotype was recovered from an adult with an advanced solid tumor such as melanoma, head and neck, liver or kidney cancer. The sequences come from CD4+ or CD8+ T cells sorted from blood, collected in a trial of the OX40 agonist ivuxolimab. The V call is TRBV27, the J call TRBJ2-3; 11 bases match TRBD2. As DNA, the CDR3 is TGTGCCAGCAGTTTCCTCTCTAGCGGGAGGAGCACAGATACGCAGTATTTT. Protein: CASSFLSSGRSTDTQYF.